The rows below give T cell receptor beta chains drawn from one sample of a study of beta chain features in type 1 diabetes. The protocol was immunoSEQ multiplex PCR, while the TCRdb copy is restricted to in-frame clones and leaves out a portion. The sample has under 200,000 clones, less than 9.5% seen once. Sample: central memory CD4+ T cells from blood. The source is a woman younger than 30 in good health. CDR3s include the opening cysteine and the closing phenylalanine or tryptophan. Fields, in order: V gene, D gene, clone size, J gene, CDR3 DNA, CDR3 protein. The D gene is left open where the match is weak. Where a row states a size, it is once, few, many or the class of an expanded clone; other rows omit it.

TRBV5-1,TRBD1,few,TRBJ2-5,TGCGCCAGCAGCCCGACAGGGACGCTTCAAGAGACCCAGTACTTC,CASSPTGTLQETQYF
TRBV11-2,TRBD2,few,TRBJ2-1,TGTGCCAGCAGCTTAGGACTAGCCAATGAGCAGTTCTTC,CASSLGLANEQFF
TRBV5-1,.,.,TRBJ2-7,TGCGCCAGCAGCTTGGATCGGGTAGACGAGCAGTACTTC,CASSLDRVDEQYF
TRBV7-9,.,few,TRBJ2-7,TGTGCCAGCAGCTTAATTAGCGACGGCCAGTACTTC,CASSLISDGQYF
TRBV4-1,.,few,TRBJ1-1,TGCGCCAGCAGCCAAGAAAGCTCAGGGTGGGACACTGAAGCTTTCTTT,CASSQESSGWDTEAFF
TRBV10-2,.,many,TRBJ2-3,TGCGCCAGCAGTGAGCAGGCGGATACGCAGTATTTT,CASSEQADTQYF
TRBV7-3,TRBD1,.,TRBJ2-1,TGTGCCAGCAGCTTGACGACAGGGAATGAGCAGTTCTTC,CASSLTTGNEQFF
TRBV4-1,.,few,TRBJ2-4,TGCGCCAGCAGCCGTGCCGTTGGGGAGAACATTCAGTACTTC,CASSRAVGENIQYF
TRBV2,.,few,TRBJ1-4,TGTGCCAGCTTCGCGAGAACCCTCGAAAAACTGTTTTTT,CASFARTLEKLFF
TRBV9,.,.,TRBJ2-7,TGTGCCAGCAGCGTAATAGTACGGTTCTACGAGCAGTACTTC,CASSVIVRFYEQYF
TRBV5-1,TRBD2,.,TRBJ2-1,TGCGCCAGCAGCCCGGGACTAGCGGACTACTCCTACAATGAGCAGTTCTTC,CASSPGLADYSYNEQFF
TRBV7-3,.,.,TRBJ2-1,TGTGCCAGCAGCCCAAACAGGGATCGTGAGCAGTTCTTC,CASSPNRDREQFF
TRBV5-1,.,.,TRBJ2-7,TGCGCCAGCAGCTTGGCAGAAGGAGGGCGCGAGCAGTACTTC,CASSLAEGGREQYF
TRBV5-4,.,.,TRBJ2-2,TGTGCCAGCAGCTTCGCCAGGGGAGAAAACGGGGAGCTGTTTTTT,CASSFARGENGELFF
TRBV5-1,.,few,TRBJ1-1,TGCGCCAGCAGCAAGACAATCGTGAACACTGAAGCTTTCTTT,CASSKTIVNTEAFF
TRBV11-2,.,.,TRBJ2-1,TGTGCCAGCAGCTTACAACTTGGCCTGGGAGGAGGAAATGAGCAGTTCTTC,CASSLQLGLGGGNEQFF
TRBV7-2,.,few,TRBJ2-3,TGTGCCAGCAGCTCCTTCTCTGATACGCAGTATTTT,CASSSFSDTQYF
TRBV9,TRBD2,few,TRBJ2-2,TGTGCCAGCAGCTCTAAGCGGGGGGGCCGCACCGGGGAGCTGTTTTTT,CASSSKRGGRTGELFF
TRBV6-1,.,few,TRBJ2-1,TGTGCCATCAGTCCGGGACAATTTTTCGATGAGCAGTTCTTC,CAISPGQFFDEQFF
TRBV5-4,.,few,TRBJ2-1,TGTGCCAGCAGCTTGGTGGCCAATAATGAGCAGTTCTTC,CASSLVANNEQFF
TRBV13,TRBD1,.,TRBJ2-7,TGTGCCAGCAGCCATCCGGGACAGGGGAGCCACGAGCAGTACTTC,CASSHPGQGSHEQYF
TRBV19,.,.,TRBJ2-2,TGTGCCAGTGCCTTTTCGGGGACTTTGAACACCGGGGAGCTGTTTTTT,CASAFSGTLNTGELFF
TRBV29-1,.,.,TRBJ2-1,TGCAGCGTGTTAGAGTGGGCCGGCTACAATGAGCAGTTCTTC,CSVLEWAGYNEQFF
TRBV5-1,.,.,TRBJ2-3,TGCGCCAGCAGCTTCCAGGCCGTGAGCACAGATACGCAGTATTTT,CASSFQAVSTDTQYF
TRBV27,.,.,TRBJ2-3,TGTGCCAGCAGTCCCTGGGCCAAATTTCTCGATACGCAGTATTTT,CASSPWAKFLDTQYF
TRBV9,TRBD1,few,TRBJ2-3,TGTGCCAGCAGTTCCCAAGGGACAGGGGGTAGAACAGATACGCAGTATTTT,CASSSQGTGGRTDTQYF
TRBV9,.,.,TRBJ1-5,TGTGCCAGCAGCGTAAGAGGGGTCGGGGGGCCGCAGCCCCAGCATTTT,CASSVRGVGGPQPQHF
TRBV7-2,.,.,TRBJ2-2,TGTGCCAGCAGCTCAGGGAACACCGGGGAGCTGTTTTTT,CASSSGNTGELFF
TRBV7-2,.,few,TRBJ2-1,TGTGCCAGCAGCTTAGCGATGGGACGGGAGCCTCTCAATGAGCAGTTCTTC,CASSLAMGREPLNEQFF
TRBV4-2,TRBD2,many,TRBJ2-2,TGTGCCAGCAGCCAAGATCGGGCTAGCGGGAGCTCACCCGGGGAGCTGTTTTTT,CASSQDRASGSSPGELFF
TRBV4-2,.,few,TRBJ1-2,TGTGCCAGCACGCAGGGGCTGGGACATGGCTACACCTTC,CASTQGLGHGYTF
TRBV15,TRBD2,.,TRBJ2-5,TGTGCCACCAGCAGGGGACTACTAGCGCACCAAGAGACCCAGTACTTC,CATSRGLLAHQETQYF
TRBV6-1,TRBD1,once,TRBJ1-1,TGTGCCAGCAGTCCCTCCGGGACAGGGGTTGAAGCTTTCTTT,CASSPSGTGVEAFF
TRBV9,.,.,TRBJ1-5,TGTGCCAGCAGCGTAGGGTCCTCAGGGAATCAGCCCCAGCATTTT,CASSVGSSGNQPQHF
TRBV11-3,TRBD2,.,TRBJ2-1,TGTGCCAGCAGCCTTGGGAGGGTTAGCTCCTACAATGAGCAGTTCTTC,CASSLGRVSSYNEQFF
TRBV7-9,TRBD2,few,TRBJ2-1,TGTGCCAGCAGCCCTCCGGGACTAGCGGGAGATGAGCAGTTCTTC,CASSPPGLAGDEQFF
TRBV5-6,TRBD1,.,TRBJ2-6,TGTGCCAGCAGCTCCAGGGGGACCAACGTCCTGACTTTC,CASSSRGTNVLTF
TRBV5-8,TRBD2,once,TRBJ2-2,TGTGCCAGCACCCCGGGAGGATGGACCGGGGAGCTGTTTTTT,CASTPGGWTGELFF
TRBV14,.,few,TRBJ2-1,TGTGCCAGCAGCCCTACCCTCAGGGTCGGCTACAATGAGCAGTTCTTC,CASSPTLRVGYNEQFF